The present T cell receptor (beta chain) was sequenced within a study of cytomegalovirus exposure and HLA in healthy donors (TCRdb year 2017). Looking at the study overall: An earlier analysis of roughly 500 of the donors reported approximately 290 Gb of sequence data and approximately 110 million unique TCR beta sequences from about 179 million T cells. An earlier analysis of 500 to 650 of the donors applied high-throughput TCR beta sequencing to assess whether each TCR beta V gene segment acted as functional or pseudogenic. In addition to the first cohort of 500 to 850 subjects, a separate validation cohort of 130 or so different subjects was used. An early release covering 550 to 650 HLA-typed donors comprised 250 to 350 gigabases of sequencing data and around 86 million unique TCR sequences. Both class I and class II loci were covered by HLA typing, at four-digit resolution. Of the roughly 400 genotyped donors, around 81% fell in the genetic ancestry cluster associated with self-reported Caucasian donors. All discovery cohort repertoires had been generated using a single sequencing platform. The number of typed donors differed by locus: roughly 620-630 for A, B, C, DRB1 and DQB1; 500 to 550 for DQA1; fewer than 610 for DPA1; and some 430 for DPB1. To predict cytomegalovirus infection status, the study brought together high-throughput TCR immunosequencing, statistical association of individual TCRs with disease status, and machine learning. A few DR-DQ haplotypes were treated as single units for association and clustering because of strong linkage in the cohort. A later genetic analysis used genome-wide SNP genotypes for about 65% of the 666 donors, treating that subset as a discovery cohort. On average, roughly 200,000 unique TCR beta nucleotide sequences were sequenced per donor among a few hundred genotyped donors of the cohort, with 15% to 20% of those sequences being non-productive. The study aimed to test whether cataloging public T cell receptors could reveal signatures of past pathogen exposure. Alongside the repertoire data, information on donor age, sex, ethnicity and CMV serostatus was compiled. In a later analysis, previously published TCR beta repertoires from about 670 donors were re-analyzed and high-resolution HLA genotyping was added so that TCR occurrence patterns could be studied. Rather than drawing on any new phenotypic data, the later analysis identified candidate immune exposures from TCR beta sequences and the way those sequences occurred across donors. Using immunosequencing, the study profiled T cell repertoires from around 670 subjects and related those repertoires to cytomegalovirus serostatus.

The library came from the immunoSEQ multiplex PCR assay. For the multiplex PCR, a mixture combining 60 forward primers for TCR Vbeta segments and 13 reverse primers for TCR Jbeta segments was used. Amplification of the CDR3 region of rearranged TCR beta genes was performed with a multiplex PCR assay on genomic DNA. The Illumina HiSeq System was used to sequence the amplified TCR beta libraries as 87-base-pair reads. Turning to the authors' computational methods: Across the 500 to 750 repertoires, a later analysis counted approximately 75 million unique TCR beta chains, approximately 10 million of which were shared by at least two donors. A nearest-neighbor algorithm error-corrected the raw reads and collapsed the reads into unique sequences, merging closely related sequences to remove PCR and sequencing errors. CDR3 sequences were aligned to IMGT reference sequences to assign V, D and J gene segments. Each retained sequence needed at least a six-nucleotide match to both a V gene segment and a J gene segment. Rearrangements were called productive when the CDR3 lacked stop codons and stayed in frame with V and J; all others were non-productive. CDR3 was defined according to IMGT convention as the region running from the second conserved V-encoded cysteine to the conserved J-encoded phenylalanine. Sequences without an unambiguous match to a single V gene segment were excluded from the earlier analysis of a few hundred of the donors. An earlier analysis of some 500 of the donors classified V segments as functional when productive rearrangements were above 56.7% and as segregating when the standard deviation between donors was above 5%. A statistical classification framework was built for diagnosing cytomegalovirus status from the catalog of TCR beta chain sequences. V and J gene assignment, in a later analysis, came from comparing TCR nucleotide sequences with IMGT/GENE-DB human TR gene sequences. The TCRdist pipeline was used in a later analysis to assign CDR3 sequences and most-parsimonious VDJ recombination scenarios. In a later analysis, each TCR beta chain was defined by its CDR3 amino acid sequence together with its V-gene family, and reads lacking a unique V-gene family were excluded. A later analysis removed 592 highly shared, low-generation-probability nucleotide sequences to deal with suspected cross-contamination and a sequencing artifact. A later analysis calculated a clonal expansion index for each public chain from normalized within-repertoire ranks of inferred template counts. A later analysis computed generation probabilities with a VDJ recombination model fitted to out-of-frame rearrangements, and checked the results against IGoR. A later analysis scored TCR-TCR, TCR-HLA and TCR-CMV co-occurrence with hypergeometric tests, applying a repertoire-size bias correction to TCR pairs. False discovery rates were estimated in a later analysis by permuting HLA or CMV assignments 20 times. In a later analysis, co-occurring TCRs were grouped with DBSCAN, and TCRdist sequence similarity was added when clustering was performed within HLA-allele-positive subsets. Co-occurrence clustering excluded repertoires with fewer than 30,000 or more than 120,000 public chains, plus five with anomalous nucleotide sharing. TCRdb provides this immuneACCESS table in a form limited to in-frame rearrangements. Some clones are lacking; in checked studies, under half of them reflect an unresolved V gene, and why the rest are absent is not known. V and J calls and clone size come straight from that table; D and trimming were deduced from the DNA. The table for this sample shows about 130,000 clones. Approximately 1.6% of the sample is taken by the ten largest.

CDR1 and CDR2, looked up from the germline V gene (reference sequence), are LNHDA and SQIVND. There are 14 amino acids in the CDR3, from cysteine to phenylalanine inclusive. The read is trimmed to its CDR3 DNA, 42 bases read in frame from base 1. Germline trimming amounts to 4 bases on V and 3 bases on J, with 3 as the count of junction bases outside the gene matches. What the study reported, not specific to this receptor: A cluster of highly shared sequence variants was judged likely to represent a technical artifact of the sequencing pipeline. In a later analysis, the rate of TCR association differed among HLA loci, with DRB1 alleles having the most associated TCRs and HLA-C alleles having the fewest. A further reported finding was that TCR beta sequences accurately predicted the HLA-A and HLA-B alleles for most subjects in the first cohort. Roughly uniform sequencing depth across donors was assumed in presence/absence analyses, although this assumption may not hold. Because HLA typing was missing for some donors at each locus, association tests included only the typed subset. Specific HLA alleles were associated with some 15,000 TCR beta sequences at a false discovery rate of 0.05 in a later analysis. Several of the top co-occurrence clusters appeared to be linked to parvovirus B19, influenza, CMV and Epstein-Barr virus, according to a later analysis. In vitro tests confirmed that a few of the cytomegalovirus-associated TCR beta chains recognize cytomegalovirus antigens. While some public TCRs were present in many individuals, most TCR sequences turned up only very rarely across donors. The authors suggested that the approach could potentially be extended to other disease states and immunological phenotypes. The 87-base-pair reads could not distinguish some IMGT-functional V segments, including TRBV6-2 and TRBV6-3, so those segments were excluded. This cohort had only TCR beta chains sequenced, and the lack of alpha or paired-chain data limited which features could be detected. Broadly in line with IMGT annotations, most TCR beta V segments showed up in productive rearrangements about 87% or about 30% of the time in an earlier analysis of around 600 of the donors. When HLA alleles, especially DR and DQ, strongly co-occurred, TCR associations were difficult to assign to individual alleles. Because counts were too low, around 18 rarely observed V segments, including chromosome 9 orphons, were left out of the earlier analysis of over 550 of the donors. In a later analysis, HLA-associated TCR beta chains showed more clonal expansion and lower generation probabilities than non-associated chains that were equally common. Immune exposure information for the cohort was limited to CMV serostatus. An association between a missense DCLRE1C variant and V-gene and J-gene trimming of TCR beta chains was found in a later genetic analysis and replicated in an independent cohort. Most CMV-associated TCR beta chains appeared to be HLA-restricted in a later analysis, and the HLA associations seemed to be driven largely by CMV exposure. Linkage disequilibrium might explain the correlated functional status among segregating V segments, but an unknown experimental factor could not be excluded. The classifier was reported to diagnose cytomegalovirus status with high specificity and sensitivity in both the original cohort and the validation cohort. In the study, around 160 TCR beta chains were listed as associated with cytomegalovirus. A later genetic analysis reported fewer N-insertions in productive TCRs among donors in an Asian-associated ancestry cluster than the roughly 720-donor mean.

Concerning this clone: The antigen this receptor binds is unknown.

The cohort consisted of hundreds of healthy bone marrow donors. At the time of sampling, all cohort members were nominally healthy, though unrecorded immune exposures were likely present. The donor was CMV seronegative and was included in the group of several hundred seronegative cohort members. Every donor gave a peripheral blood sample, and the peripheral blood mononuclear cells from that sample were used for TCR beta sequencing. The Qiagen DNeasy Blood Extraction Kit was used to extract genomic DNA from the blood cell samples. This chain is built from TRBV19 and TRBJ1-5; TRBD1 lines up with 7 middle nucleotides. Source material: PBMCs. The receptor comes from a man between 18 and 29 years old in good health and CMV-seronegative. The CDR3 is CASSTGGYNQPQHF. The DNA is TGTGCCAGTAGTACAGGGGGGTACAATCAGCCCCAGCATTTT.